The entry that follows covers one T cell receptor (beta chain) sequence. Every PCR was spiked with synthetic TCR analog templates. The repertoire was sequenced with immunoSEQ multiplex PCR; TCRdb's copy has only in-frame clones and lacks some. Here the sample spans 55,000 to 70,000 clones, about 80% being singletons. Germline V gene lookup returns CDR1 MNHNS and CDR2 SASEGT. The trim removed 2 bases at V and 4 bases at J, leaving 4 bases unmatched. This CDR3 has 14 residues. The sample comes from a study of PD-L1 blockade in urothelial cancer. Overall study context: In terms of prior chemotherapy, patients had received 0 to 3 regimens. After treatment start, blood was analyzed at 3 weeks (second dose) and at 6 weeks.

The source of this sequence is a man between 65 and 80 years old with urothelial cancer. This chain uses TRBV6-1 with TRBJ1-1; 7 positions match TRBD1. The sequenced sample was PBMCs, obtained around atezolizumab (anti-PD-L1) treatment. CDR3 region: CASSELTGTTEAFF. The CDR3 nucleotides are TGTGCCAGCAGTGAATTGACAGGGACCACTGAAGCTTTCTTT.